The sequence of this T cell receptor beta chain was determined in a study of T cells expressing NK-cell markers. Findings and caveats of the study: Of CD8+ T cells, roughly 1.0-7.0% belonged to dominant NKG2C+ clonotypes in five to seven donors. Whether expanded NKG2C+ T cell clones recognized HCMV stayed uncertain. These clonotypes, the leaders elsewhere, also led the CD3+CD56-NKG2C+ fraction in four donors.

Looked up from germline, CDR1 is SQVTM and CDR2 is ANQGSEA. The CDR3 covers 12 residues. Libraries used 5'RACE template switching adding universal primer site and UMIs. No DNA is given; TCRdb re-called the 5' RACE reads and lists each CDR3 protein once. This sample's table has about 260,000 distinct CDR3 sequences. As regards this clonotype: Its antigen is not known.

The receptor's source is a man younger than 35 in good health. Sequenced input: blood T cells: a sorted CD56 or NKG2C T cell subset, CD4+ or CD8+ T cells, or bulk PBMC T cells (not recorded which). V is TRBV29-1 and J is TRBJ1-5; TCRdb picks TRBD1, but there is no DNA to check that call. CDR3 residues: CSVTDPPGPQHF.